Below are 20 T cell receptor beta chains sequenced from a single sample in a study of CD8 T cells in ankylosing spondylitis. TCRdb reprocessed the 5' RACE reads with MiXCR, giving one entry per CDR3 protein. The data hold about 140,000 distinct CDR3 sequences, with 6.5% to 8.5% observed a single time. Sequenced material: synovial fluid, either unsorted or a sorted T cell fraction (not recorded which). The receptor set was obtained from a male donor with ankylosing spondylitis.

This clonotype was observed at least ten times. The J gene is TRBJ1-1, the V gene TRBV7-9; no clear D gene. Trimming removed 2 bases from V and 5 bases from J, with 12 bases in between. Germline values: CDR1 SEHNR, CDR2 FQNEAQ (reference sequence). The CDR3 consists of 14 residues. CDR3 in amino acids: CASSLFDGETEAFF. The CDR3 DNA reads TGTGCCAGCAGCTTATTCGATGGTGAGACTGAAGCTTTCTTT.

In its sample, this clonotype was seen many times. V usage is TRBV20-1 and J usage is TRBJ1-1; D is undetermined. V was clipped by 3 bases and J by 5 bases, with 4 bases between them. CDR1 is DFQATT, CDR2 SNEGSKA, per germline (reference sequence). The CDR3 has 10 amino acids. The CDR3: CSARGTEAFF. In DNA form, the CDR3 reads TGCAGTGCTAGGGGGACTGAAGCTTTCTTT.

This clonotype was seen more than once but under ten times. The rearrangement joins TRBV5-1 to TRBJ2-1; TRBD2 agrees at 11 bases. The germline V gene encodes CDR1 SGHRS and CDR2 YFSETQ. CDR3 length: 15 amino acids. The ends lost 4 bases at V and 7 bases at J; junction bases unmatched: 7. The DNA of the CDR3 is TGCGCCAGCAGCATACTAGCGGGGGTGGAGAATGAGCAGTTCTTC. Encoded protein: CASSILAGVENEQFF.

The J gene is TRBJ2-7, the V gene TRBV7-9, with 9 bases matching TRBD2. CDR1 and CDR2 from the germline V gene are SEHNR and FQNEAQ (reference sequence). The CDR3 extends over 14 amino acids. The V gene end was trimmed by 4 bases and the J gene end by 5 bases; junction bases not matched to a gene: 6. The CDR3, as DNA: TGTGCCAGCAGCTCGAGCGGGAGGTTCGACGAGCAGTACTTC. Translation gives CASSSSGRFDEQYF.

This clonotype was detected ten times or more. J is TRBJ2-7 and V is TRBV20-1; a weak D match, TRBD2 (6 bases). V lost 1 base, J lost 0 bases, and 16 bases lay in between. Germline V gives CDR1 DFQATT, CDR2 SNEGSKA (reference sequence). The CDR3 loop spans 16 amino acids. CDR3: CSARVWGGVSSYEQYF. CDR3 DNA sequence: TGCAGTGCTAGAGTGTGGGGCGGGGTCAGCTCCTACGAGCAGTACTTC.

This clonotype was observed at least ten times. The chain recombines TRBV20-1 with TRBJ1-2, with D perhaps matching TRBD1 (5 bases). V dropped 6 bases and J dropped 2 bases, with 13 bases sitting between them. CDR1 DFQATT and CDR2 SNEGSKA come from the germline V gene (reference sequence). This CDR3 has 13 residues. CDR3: CSALQGSNYGYTF. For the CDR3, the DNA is TGCAGTGCCTTGCAGGGCTCCAACTATGGCTACACCTTC.

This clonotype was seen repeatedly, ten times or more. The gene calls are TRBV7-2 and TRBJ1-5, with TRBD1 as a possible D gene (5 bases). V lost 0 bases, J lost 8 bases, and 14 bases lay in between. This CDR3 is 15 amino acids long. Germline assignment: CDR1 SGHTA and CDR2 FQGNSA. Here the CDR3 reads CASSLASGIEEPQHF. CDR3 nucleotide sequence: TGTGCCAGCAGCTTAGCGTCAGGGATAGAGGAGCCCCAGCATTTT.

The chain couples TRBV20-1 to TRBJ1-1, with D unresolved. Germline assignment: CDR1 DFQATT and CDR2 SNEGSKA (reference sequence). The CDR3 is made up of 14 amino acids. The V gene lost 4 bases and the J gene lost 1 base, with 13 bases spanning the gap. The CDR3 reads CSAKQIDPNTEAFF. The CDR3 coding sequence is TGCAGTGCTAAACAAATAGACCCGAACACTGAAGCTTTCTTT.

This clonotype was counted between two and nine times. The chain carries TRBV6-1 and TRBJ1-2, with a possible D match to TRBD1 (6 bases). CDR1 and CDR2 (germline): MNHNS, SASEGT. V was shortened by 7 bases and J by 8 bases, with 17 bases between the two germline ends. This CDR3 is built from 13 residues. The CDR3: CASTGIGGAGYTF. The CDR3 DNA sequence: TGTGCCAGCACCGGGATTGGGGGCGCAGGCTACACCTTC.

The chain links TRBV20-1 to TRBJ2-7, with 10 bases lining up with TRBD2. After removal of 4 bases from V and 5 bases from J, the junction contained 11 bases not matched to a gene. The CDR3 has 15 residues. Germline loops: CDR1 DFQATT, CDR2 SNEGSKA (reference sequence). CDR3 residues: CSATIPGLAINEQYF. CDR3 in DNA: TGCAGTGCTACCATTCCGGGACTAGCGATAAACGAGCAGTACTTC.

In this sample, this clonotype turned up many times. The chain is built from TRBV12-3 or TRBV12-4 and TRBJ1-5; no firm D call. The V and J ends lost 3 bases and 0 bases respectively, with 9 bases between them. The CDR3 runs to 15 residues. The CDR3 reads CASSLWGSSNQPQHF. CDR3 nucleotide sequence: TGTGCCAGCAGTTTGTGGGGATCTAGCAATCAGCCCCAGCATTTT.

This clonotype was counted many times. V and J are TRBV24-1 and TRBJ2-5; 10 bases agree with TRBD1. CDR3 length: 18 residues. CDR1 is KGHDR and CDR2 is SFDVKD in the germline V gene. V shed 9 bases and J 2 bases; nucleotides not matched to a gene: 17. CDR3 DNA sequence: TGTGCCACCCGACCGCTTTGGGACAGGGGTAGTGAACAAGAGACCCAGTACTTC. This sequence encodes CATRPLWDRGSEQETQYF.

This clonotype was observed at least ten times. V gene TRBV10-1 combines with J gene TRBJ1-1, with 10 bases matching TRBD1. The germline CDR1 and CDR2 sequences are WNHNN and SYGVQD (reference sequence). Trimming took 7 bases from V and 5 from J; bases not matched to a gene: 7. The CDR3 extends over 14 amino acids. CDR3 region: CASNDRGLDTEAFF. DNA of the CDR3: TGCGCCAGCAATGACAGGGGGCTGGATACTGAAGCTTTCTTT.

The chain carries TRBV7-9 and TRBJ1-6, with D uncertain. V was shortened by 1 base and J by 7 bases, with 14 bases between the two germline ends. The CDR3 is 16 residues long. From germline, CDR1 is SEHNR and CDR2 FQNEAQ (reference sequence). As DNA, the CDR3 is TGTGCCAGCAGCTTAGGAGAGTCTAACATCAATTCACCCCTCCACTTT. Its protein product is CASSLGESNINSPLHF.

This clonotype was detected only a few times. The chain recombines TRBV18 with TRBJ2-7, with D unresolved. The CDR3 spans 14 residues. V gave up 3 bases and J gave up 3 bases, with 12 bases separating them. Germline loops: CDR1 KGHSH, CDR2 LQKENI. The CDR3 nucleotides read TGTGCCAGCTCACCTTTAATGAACAACTACGAGCAGTACTTC. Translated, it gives CASSPLMNNYEQYF.

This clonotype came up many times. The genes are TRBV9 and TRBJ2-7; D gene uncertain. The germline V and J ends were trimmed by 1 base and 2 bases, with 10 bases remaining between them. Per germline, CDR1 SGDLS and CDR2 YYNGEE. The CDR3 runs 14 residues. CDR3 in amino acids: CASSVYPGPYEQYF. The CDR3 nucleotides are TGTGCCAGCAGCGTATATCCAGGCCCCTACGAGCAGTACTTC.

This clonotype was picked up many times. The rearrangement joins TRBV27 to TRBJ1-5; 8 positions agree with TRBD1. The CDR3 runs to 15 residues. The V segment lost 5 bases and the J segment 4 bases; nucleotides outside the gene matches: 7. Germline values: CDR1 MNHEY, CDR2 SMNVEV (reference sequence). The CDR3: CASSPWDRINQPQHF. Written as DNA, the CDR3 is TGTGCCAGCAGTCCCTGGGACAGGATTAATCAGCCCCAGCATTTT.

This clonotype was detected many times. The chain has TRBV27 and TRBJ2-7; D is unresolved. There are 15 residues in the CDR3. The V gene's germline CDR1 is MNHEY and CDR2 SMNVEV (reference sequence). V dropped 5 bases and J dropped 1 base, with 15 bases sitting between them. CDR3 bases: TGTGCCAGCAGTCGCCCAGCGATCGCGTCCTACGAGCAGTACTTC. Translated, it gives CASSRPAIASYEQYF.

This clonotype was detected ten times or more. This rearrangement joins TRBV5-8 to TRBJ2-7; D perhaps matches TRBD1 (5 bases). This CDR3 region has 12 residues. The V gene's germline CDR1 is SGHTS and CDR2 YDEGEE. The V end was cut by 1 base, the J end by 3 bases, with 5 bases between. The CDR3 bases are TGTGCCAGCAGCTTGCAGGGCTACGAGCAGTACTTC. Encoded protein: CASSLQGYEQYF.

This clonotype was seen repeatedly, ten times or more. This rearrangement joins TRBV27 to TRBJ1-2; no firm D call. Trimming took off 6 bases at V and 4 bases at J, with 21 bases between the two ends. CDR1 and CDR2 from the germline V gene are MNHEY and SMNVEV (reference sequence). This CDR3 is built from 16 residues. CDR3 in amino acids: CASRLSPSSHIYGYTF. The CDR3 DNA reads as TGTGCCAGCAGACTTTCCCCCTCTTCTCATATCTATGGCTACACCTTC.